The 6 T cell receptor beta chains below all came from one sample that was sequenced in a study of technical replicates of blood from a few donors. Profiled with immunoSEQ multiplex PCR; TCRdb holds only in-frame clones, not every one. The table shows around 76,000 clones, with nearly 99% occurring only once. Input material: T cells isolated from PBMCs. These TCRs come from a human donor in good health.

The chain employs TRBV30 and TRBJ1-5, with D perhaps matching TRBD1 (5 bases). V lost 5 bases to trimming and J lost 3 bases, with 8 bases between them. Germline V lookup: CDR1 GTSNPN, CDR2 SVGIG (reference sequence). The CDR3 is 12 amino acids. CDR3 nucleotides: TGTGCCTGGGACAGCTACAATCAGCCCCAGCATTTT. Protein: CAWDSYNQPQHF. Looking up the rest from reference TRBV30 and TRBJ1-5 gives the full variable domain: SQTIHQWPATLVQPVGSPLSLECTVEGTSNPNLYWYRQAAGRGLQLLFYSVGIGQISSEVPQNLSASRPQDRQFILSSKKLLLSDSGFYLCAWDSYNQPQHFGDGTRLSIL.

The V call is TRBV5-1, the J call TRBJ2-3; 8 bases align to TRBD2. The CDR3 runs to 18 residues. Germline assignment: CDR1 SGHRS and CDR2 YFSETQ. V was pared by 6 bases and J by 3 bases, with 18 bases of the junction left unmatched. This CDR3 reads CASIATGLGWFGTDTQYF. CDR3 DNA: TGCGCCAGCATAGCGACGGGACTAGGTTGGTTTGGGACAGATACGCAGTATTTT.

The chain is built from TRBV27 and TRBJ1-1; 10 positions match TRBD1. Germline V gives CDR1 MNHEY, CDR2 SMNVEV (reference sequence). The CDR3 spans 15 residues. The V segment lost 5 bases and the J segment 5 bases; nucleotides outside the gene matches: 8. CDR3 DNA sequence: TGTGCCAGCAGTCCGGGACAGGGGCCAAGTACTGAAGCTTTCTTT. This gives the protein CASSPGQGPSTEAFF.

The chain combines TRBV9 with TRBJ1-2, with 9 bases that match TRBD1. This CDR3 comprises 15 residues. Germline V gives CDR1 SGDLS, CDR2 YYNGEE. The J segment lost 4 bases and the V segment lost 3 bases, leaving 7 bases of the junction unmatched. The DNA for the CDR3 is TGTGCCAGCAGCGCAAACAGGGGGCGGTTCTATGGCTACACCTTC. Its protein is CASSANRGRFYGYTF.

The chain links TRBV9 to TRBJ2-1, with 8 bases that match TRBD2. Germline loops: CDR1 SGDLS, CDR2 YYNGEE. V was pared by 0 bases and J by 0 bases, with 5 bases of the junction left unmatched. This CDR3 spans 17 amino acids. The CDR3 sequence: CASSVGVTSGSYNEQFF. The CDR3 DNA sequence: TGTGCCAGCAGCGTAGGAGTAACTAGCGGCTCCTACAATGAGCAGTTCTTC.

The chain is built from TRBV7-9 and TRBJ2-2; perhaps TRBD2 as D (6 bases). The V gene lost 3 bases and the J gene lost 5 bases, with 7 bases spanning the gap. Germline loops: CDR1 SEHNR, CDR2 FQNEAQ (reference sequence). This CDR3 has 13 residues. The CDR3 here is CASSFGGTGELFF. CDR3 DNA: TGTGCCAGCAGCTTCGGGGGAACCGGGGAGCTGTTTTTT.